This T cell receptor (beta chain) is from a study of cytomegalovirus exposure and HLA in healthy donors. Whole-study context: Approximately 180 million T cells yielded roughly 120 million unique TCR beta sequences, as an earlier analysis found.

The PCR made use of 60 Vbeta and 13 Jbeta primers. The protocol was immunoSEQ multiplex PCR, while the TCRdb copy is restricted to in-frame clones and leaves out a portion. The table has 150,000 to 250,000 clones, around three quarters seen once. On this clone itself: Its antigen remains unidentified.

Study-level points and caveats: CMV serostatus was the only recorded immune exposure for donors. TCR association rates varied by HLA locus in a later analysis, with DRB1 highest and HLA-C lowest.

Germline-derived CDR1 and CDR2 are SGHRS and YFSETQ. V gave up 4 bases and J gave up 11 bases; unmatched junction bases: 14. The CDR3 has 15 amino acids. The donors comprised healthy bone marrow donors. Source material: PBMCs. The chain uses TRBV5-1 and TRBJ1-1, with TRBD1 matching over 10 bases. This TCR came from a woman between 25 and 40 years old in good health and CMV-seropositive. CDR3 coding DNA: TGCGCCAGCAGCCCCACTCCGACAGGGGGCCTAGTGGCTTTCTTT. This codes for CASSPTPTGGLVAFF.